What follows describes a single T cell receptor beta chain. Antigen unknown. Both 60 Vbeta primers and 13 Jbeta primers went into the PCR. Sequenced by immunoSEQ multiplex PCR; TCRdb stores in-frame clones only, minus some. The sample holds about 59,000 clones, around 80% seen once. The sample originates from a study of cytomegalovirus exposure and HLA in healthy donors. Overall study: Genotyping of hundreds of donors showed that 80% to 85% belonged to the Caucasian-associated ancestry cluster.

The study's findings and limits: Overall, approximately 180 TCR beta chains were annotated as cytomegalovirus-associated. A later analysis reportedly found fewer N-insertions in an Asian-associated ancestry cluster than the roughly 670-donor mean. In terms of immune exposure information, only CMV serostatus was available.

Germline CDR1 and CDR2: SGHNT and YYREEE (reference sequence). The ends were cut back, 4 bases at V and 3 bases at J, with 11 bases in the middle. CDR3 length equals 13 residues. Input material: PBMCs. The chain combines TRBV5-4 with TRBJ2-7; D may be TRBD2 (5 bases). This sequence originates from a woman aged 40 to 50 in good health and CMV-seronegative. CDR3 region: CASSPGLDYEQYF. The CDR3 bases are TGTGCCAGCAGCCCAGGACTTGACTACGAGCAGTACTTC.